This TCR beta chain stems from a study of T cell repertoires in cytomegalovirus infection (dated by TCRdb to between 2018 and 2021). Regarding the research as a whole: Donor HLA type was relevant to the analysis, because carriage of CMV infection together with the matching HLA type was indicated by public TCR beta signatures.

Results the study describes overall, beyond this receptor: Cumulative frequency of public TCR beta family members discriminated carriers of CMV infection plus the relevant HLA type in this cohort and an independent approximately 350-donor cohort. The ex vivo response was dominated by HLA-C-restricted CMV-specific TCR beta clonotypes, and the single most frequent clonotype in two of eight donors was supplied by these HLA-C-restricted clonotypes.

The CDR3 starts with the cysteine, ends with the phenylalanine, and has 14 residues. The retained sequence is limited to the CDR3, 42 bases, with the frame set at the first base. CDR1 and CDR2 are read off the germline V gene (reference sequence) as SEHNR and FQNEAQ. V is shortened by 5 bases, J by 6 bases, and the region joining them spans 17 bases. Instrument on record: Illumina HiSeq 1500. Using fastp at Q25 and MiXCR, TCRdb reprocessed the public reads and kept productive beta chains. Rows matching on CDR3 protein sequence are summarized as one entry with the most common DNA and genes. The sample table contains roughly 200,000 distinct CDR3 sequences; only one count was recorded for about a sixth of them. About 25% of the sample is held by the ten biggest clonotypes. This clonotype showed up many times. The target of this receptor is not known. Nothing much larger sits one base from this clone, and base qualities are not available.

Sequenced: CD8+ T cells from PBMCs. The chain links TRBV7-9 with TRBJ2-7; the D gene is not confidently resolved. The receptor was isolated from a human donor in good health (CMV status not recorded). Some clones in this sample may be carry-over from other donors' samples. The CDR3 region has the sequence CASSPPQTPGEQYF. The DNA sequence is TGTGCCAGCAGCCCCCCACAGACCCCCGGCGAGCAGTACTTC.